This TCR beta chain was recorded in a study of regulatory T cells in long-lasting Graves disease. Arm-PCR of CDR3 regions and iRepertoire HTBI primers were the basis on which TCR beta libraries were built. TCRdb re-analysed the multiplex PCR reads in MiXCR, keeping a single row per CDR3 protein. The sample gives over 200,000 distinct CDR3 sequences, 18% of which show up once; roughly a fifth is in the top ten. Germline V lookup: CDR1 MNHEY, CDR2 SVGEGT. With V trimmed by 4 bases and J by 6 bases, 12 bases remained unmatched. The CDR3 runs 16 residues. Specified time point: newly diagnosed GD, antithyroid drugs for less than 3 months. PBMC RNA served as the TCR library source. The patients were drawn from one endocrinology department in Xi'an, China. General study results and limits: Only a small sample size was used, which may have cut accuracy. Newly diagnosed Graves' patients had higher TCR diversity than persistent ones. Between persistent patients, thousands of public clonotypes were shared, exceeding the roughly 1,000 shared between new patients.

This clonotype showed up many times. Its antigen is still unknown. The chain joins TRBV6-2 or TRBV6-3 to TRBJ2-4; 7 bases agree with TRBD1. The TCR originated in a female donor with Graves disease. This specimen was peripheral blood mononuclear cells (PBMCs), taken at new diagnosis, from a patient treated with antithyroid drugs. CDR3 DNA sequence: TGTGCCAGCAGTTCCCCTCAGACAGGGACGGTAAACATTCAGTACTTC. It specifies CASSSPQTGTVNIQYF.